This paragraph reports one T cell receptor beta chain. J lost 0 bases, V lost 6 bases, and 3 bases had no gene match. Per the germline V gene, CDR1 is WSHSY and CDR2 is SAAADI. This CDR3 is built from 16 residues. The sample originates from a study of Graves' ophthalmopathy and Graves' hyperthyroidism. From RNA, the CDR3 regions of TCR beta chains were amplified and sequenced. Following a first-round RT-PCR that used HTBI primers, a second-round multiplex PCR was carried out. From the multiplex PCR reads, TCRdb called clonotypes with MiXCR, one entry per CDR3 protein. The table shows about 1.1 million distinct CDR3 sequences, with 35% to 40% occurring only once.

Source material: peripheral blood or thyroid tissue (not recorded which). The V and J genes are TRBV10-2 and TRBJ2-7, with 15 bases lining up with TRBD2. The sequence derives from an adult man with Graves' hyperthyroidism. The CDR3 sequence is CASRWTSGGASYEQYF. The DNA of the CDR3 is TGCGCCAGCAGATGGACTAGCGGGGGGGCCTCCTACGAGCAGTACTTC.